This T cell receptor beta chain was recovered during a study of cytomegalovirus exposure and HLA in healthy donors. A multiplex PCR was run with 60 Vbeta primers and 13 Jbeta primers. Some clones are missing from TCRdb's copy, which holds only in-frame ones; the method was immunoSEQ multiplex PCR. Here the sample table reports about 140,000 clones. Study results and limitations: The study reported that TCR beta sequences accurately predicted HLA-A and HLA-B alleles in most subjects.

This CDR3 has 13 amino acids. V was cut by 11 bases and J by 7 bases, with 18 bases left in between. Germline CDR1 MNHNY, CDR2 SVGAGI (reference sequence). Of note for this clone: Its antigen is unidentified.

The chain is built from TRBV6-6 and TRBJ1-5; possibly TRBD1 for D (5 bases). The TCR comes from a woman aged 18-29 years in good health and CMV-seronegative. Sequenced input: PBMCs. The CDR3 DNA reads TGTGCCTCCTCGGCCAGGGCAGGGCAGCCCCAGCATTTT. Translation gives CASSARAGQPQHF.